This T cell receptor (beta chain) was retrieved from a study of technical replicates of blood from several donors. This CDR3 has 16 amino acids. CDR1 and CDR2 from the germline V gene are ENHRY and SYGVKD. V lost 0 bases and J lost 4; bases outside the gene matches: 6. Produced via immunoSEQ multiplex PCR; TCRdb's table is partial and in-frame only. The data contain around 61,000 clones, 75% to 90% of them singletons. The sequence was obtained from a human donor in good health. Some clones in this sample may be carry-over from other donors' samples. Material: PBMCs. V usage is TRBV10-3 and J usage is TRBJ2-7; 10 positions match TRBD2. CDR3 DNA sequence: TGTGCCATCAGTGAGTCACAAGCGGGAGGGCCATACGAGCAGTACTTC. Translated, it gives CAISESQAGGPYEQYF.